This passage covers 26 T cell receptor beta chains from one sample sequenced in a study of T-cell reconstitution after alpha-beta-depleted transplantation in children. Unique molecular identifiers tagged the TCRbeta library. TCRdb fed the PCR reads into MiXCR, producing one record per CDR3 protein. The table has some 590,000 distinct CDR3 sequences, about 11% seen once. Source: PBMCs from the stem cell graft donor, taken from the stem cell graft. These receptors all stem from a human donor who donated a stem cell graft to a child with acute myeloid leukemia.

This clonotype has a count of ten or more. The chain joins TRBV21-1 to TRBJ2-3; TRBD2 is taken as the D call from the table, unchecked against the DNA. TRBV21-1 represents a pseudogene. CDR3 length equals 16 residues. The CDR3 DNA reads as TGTGCCAGCAGCAAAGCTAGGACTAGCGGCACAGATACGCAGTATTTT. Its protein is CASSKARTSGTDTQYF.

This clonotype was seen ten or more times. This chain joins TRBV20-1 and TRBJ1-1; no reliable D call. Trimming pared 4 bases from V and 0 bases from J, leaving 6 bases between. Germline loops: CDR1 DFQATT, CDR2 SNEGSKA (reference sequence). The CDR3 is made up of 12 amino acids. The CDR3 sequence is CSATPVNTEAFF. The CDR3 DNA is TGCAGTGCTACTCCAGTGAACACTGAAGCTTTCTTT.

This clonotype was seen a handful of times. For the CDR3, the DNA is TGTGCCAGCAGCACCCTCGGGGGGGGTAACTATGGCTACACCTTC. Translated, it gives CASSTLGGGNYGYTF. The chain links TRBV5-4 to TRBJ1-2, with D perhaps matching TRBD1 (5 bases). This CDR3 region has 15 residues. The germline V gene has CDR1 SGHNT and CDR2 YYREEE (reference sequence). V shed 4 bases and J shed 1 base, with 14 bases lying between them.

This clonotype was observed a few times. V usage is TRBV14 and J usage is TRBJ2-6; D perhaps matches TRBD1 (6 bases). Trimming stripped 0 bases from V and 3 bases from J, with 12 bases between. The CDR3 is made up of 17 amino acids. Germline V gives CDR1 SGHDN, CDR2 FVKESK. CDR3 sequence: CASSQDLGAVGANVLTF. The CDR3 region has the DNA TGTGCCAGCAGCCAAGATCTGGGGGCGGTTGGGGCCAACGTCCTGACTTTC.

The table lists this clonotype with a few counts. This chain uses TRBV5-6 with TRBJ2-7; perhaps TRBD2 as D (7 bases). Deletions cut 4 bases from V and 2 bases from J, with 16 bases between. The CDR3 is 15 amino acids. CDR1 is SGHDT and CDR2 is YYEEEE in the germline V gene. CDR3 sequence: CASSRNKGGAYEQYF. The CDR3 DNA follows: TGTGCCAGCAGCCGCAACAAAGGGGGGGCCTACGAGCAGTACTTC.

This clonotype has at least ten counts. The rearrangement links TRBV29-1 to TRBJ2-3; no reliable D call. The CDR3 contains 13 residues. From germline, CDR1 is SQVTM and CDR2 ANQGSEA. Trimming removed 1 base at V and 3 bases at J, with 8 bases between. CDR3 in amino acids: CSVEVGATDTQYF. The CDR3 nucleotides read TGCAGCGTTGAAGTAGGAGCGACAGATACGCAGTATTTT.

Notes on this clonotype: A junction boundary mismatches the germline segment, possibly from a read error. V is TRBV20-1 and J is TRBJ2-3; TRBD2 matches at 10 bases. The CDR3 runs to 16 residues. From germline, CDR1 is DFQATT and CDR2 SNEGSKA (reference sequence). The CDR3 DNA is TGCAGTGCTAGAGATGCGAGCGGGAGGGTTACAGATACGCACTATTTT. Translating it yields CSARDASGRVTDTHYF.

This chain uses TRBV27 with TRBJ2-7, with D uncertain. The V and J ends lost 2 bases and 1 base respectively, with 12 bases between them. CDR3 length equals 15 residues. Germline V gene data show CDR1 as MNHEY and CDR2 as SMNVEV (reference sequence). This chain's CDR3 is CASSLMAGSSYEQYF. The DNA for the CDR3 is TGTGCCAGCAGTTTAATGGCAGGTTCATCCTACGAGCAGTACTTC.

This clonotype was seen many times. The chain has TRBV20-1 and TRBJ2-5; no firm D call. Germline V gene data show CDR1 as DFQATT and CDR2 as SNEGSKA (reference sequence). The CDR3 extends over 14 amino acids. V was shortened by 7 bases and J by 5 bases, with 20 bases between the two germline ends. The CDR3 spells CSEIDAALGETQYF. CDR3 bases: TGCAGTGAAATTGATGCGGCCCTAGGGGAGACCCAGTACTTC.

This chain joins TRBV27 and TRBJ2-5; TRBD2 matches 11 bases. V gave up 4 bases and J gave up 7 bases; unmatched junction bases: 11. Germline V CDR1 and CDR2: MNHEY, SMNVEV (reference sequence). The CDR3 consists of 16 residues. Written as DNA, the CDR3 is TGTGCCAGCAGTTACATAGCGGGAGGGCCCGTGGGGACCCAGTACTTC. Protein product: CASSYIAGGPVGTQYF.

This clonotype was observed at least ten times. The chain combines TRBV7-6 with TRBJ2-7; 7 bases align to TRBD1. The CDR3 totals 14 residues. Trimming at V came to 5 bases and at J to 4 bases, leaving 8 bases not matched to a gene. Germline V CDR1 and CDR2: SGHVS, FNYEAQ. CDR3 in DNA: TGTGCCAGCAGCGATCGGACAGGTTCTTACGAGCAGTACTTC. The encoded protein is CASSDRTGSYEQYF. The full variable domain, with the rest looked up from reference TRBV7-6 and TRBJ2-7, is GAGVSQSPRYKVTKRGQDVALRCDPISGHVSLYWYRQALGQGPEFLTYFNYEAQQDKSGLPNDRFSAERPEGSISTLTIQRTEQRDSAMYRCASSDRTGSYEQYFGPGTRLTVT.

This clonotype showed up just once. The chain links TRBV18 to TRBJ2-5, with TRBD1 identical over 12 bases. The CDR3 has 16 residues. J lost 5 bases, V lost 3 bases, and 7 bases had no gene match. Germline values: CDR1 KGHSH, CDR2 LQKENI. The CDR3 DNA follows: TGTGCCAGCTCACCGATCCCGGGACAGGGGGCGGAGACCCAGTACTTC. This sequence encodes CASSPIPGQGAETQYF.

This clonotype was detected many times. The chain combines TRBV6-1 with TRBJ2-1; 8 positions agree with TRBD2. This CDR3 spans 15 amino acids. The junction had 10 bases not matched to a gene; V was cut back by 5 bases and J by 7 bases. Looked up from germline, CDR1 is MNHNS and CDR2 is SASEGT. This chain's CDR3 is CASSPLSGARNEQFF. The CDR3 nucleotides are TGTGCCAGCAGTCCTCTTAGCGGGGCGAGGAATGAGCAGTTCTTC.

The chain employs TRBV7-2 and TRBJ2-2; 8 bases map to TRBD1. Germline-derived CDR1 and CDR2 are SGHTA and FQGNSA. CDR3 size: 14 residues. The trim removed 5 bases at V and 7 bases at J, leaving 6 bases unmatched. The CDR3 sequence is CASSLQGANGELFF. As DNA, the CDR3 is TGTGCCAGCAGCCTCCAGGGGGCGAACGGGGAGCTGTTTTTT.

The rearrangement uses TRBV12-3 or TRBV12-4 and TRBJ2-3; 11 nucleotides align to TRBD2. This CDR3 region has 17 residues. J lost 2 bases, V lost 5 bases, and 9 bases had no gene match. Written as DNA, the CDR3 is TGTGCCAGCAGTCGGTACCTAGCGGGAGGCCTCACAGATACGCAGTATTTT. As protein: CASSRYLAGGLTDTQYF.

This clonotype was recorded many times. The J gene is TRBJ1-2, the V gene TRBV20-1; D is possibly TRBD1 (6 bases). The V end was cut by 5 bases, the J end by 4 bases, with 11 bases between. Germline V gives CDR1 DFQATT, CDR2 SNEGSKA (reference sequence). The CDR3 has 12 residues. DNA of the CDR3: TGCAGTGCTGCGGAGGGGGGCTATGGCTACACCTTC. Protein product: CSAAEGGYGYTF.

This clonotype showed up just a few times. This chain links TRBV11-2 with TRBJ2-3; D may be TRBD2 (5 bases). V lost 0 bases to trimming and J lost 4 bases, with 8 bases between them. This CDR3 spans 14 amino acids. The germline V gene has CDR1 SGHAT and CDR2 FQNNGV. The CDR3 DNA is TGTGCCAGCAGCTTAGATGAGGGTCCAGATACGCAGTATTTT. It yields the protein CASSLDEGPDTQYF. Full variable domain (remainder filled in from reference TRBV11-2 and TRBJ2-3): EAGVAQSPRYKIIEKRQSVAFWCNPISGHATLYWYQQILGQGPKLLIQFQNNGVVDDSQLPKDRFSAERLKGVDSTLKIQPAKLEDSAVYLCASSLDEGPDTQYFGPGTRLTVL.

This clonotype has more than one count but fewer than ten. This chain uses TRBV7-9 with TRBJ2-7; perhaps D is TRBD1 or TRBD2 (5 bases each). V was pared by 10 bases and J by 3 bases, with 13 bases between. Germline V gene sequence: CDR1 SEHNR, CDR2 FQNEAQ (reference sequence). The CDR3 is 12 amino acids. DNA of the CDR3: TGTGCCACCAACTGGGGGAACTACGAGCAGTACTTC. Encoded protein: CATNWGNYEQYF.

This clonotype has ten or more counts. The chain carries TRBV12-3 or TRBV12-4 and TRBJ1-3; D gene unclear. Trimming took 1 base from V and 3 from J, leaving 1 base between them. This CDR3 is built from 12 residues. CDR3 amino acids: CASSLDGNTIYF. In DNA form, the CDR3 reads TGTGCCAGCAGTTTAGATGGAAACACCATATATTTT.

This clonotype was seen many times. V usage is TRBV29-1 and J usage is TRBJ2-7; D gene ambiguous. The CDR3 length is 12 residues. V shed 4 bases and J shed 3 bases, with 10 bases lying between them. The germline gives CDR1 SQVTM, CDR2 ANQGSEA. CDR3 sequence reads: CSVAGPGYEQYF. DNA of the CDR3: TGCAGCGTTGCGGGCCCAGGCTACGAGCAGTACTTC.

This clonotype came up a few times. In DNA form, the CDR3 reads TGTGCCAGCAGCCAAGATAGAGAAGCAAACACTGAAGCTTTCTTT. Protein sequence: CASSQDREANTEAFF. The chain has TRBV3-1 and TRBJ1-1; D remains unclear. The CDR3 is 15 amino acids. Trimming shortened V by 0 bases and J by 2 bases, and 10 bases separated the two germline ends. In germline, CDR1 is LGHDT, CDR2 YNNKEL (reference sequence).

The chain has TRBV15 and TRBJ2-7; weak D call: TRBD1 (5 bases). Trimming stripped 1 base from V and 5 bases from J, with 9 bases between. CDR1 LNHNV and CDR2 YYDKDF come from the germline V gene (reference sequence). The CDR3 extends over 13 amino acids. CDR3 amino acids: CATSRVAGNEQYF. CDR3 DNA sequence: TGTGCCACCAGCAGAGTTGCAGGGAACGAGCAGTACTTC. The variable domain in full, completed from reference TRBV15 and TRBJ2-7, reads DAMVIQNPRYQVTQFGKPVTLSCSQTLNHNVMYWYQQKSSQAPKLLFHYYDKDFNNEADTPDNFQSRRPNTSFCFLDIRSPGLGDTAMYLCATSRVAGNEQYFGPGTRLTVT.

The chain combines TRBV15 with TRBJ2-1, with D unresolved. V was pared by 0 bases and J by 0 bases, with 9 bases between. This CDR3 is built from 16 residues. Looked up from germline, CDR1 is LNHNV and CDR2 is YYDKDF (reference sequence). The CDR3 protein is CATSRDPPSSYNEQFF. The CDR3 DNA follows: TGTGCCACCAGCAGAGATCCCCCCTCCTCCTACAATGAGCAGTTCTTC.

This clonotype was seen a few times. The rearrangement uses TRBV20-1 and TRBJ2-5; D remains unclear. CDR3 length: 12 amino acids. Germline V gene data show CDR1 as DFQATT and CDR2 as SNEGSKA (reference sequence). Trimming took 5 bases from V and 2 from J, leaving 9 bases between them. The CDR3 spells CSARRLQETQYF. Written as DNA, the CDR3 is TGCAGTGCTCGGCGTCTGCAAGAGACCCAGTACTTC.

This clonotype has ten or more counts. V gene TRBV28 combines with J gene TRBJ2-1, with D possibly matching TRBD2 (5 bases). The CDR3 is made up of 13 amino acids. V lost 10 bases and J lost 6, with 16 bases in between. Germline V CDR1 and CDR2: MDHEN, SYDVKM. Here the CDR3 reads CATSEASPNEQFF. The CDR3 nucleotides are TGTGCCACCTCGGAGGCTAGCCCCAATGAGCAGTTCTTC.

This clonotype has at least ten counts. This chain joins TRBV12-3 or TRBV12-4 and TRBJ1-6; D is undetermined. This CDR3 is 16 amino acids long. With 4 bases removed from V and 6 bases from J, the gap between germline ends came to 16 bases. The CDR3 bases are TGTGCCAGCAGTTCAAGCCGGTGGGTTAGTAATTCACCCCTCCACTTT. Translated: CASSSSRWVSNSPLHF.